A selection of T cell receptor beta chains follows, all from one sample in a study of response to subunit inactivated influenza vaccine. MiXCR was run by TCRdb on the RT-PCR reads, yielding one entry per CDR3 protein. The sample records roughly 160,000 distinct CDR3 sequences, around 9.9% being singletons. This sample comprised non-naive T cells sorted from PBMCs, obtained 35 to 45 days after vaccination. These receptors all come from a man aged 45-65 years who received an inactivated influenza vaccine. The CDR3 runs from the conserved cysteine through the conserved F or W. D genes are given only for firm matches. Rows may omit the clone size; those that give it use once, few, many or a size class.

J gene: TRBJ2-1
clone size: few
D gene: TRBD2
V gene: TRBV6-2/TRBV6-3
CDR3 protein: CASSYSVREVWGGSYNEQFF
CDR3 DNA: TGTGCCAGCAGTTACTCCGTGAGAGAGGTTTGGGGGGGCTCCTACAATGAGCAGTTCTTC

J gene: TRBJ2-1
clone size: -
D gene: TRBD2
V gene: TRBV6-5
CDR3 protein: CASSLTGLAGVEQFF
CDR3 DNA: TGTGCCAGCAGTTTAACGGGACTAGCGGGGGTTGAGCAGTTCTTC

J gene: TRBJ2-3
clone size: few
D gene: TRBD2
V gene: TRBV19
CDR3 protein: CASSPGLAGQIRRTDTQYF
CDR3 DNA: TGTGCCAGTAGCCCAGGACTAGCGGGACAAATTCGACGTACAGATACGCAGTATTTT

J gene: TRBJ2-1
clone size: few
D gene: -
V gene: TRBV7-2
CDR3 protein: CASSTSNEQFF
CDR3 DNA: TGTGCCAGCAGCACTAGCAATGAGCAGTTCTTC

J gene: TRBJ1-1
clone size: -
D gene: TRBD1
V gene: TRBV7-2
CDR3 protein: CASSLPYRGTEAFF
CDR3 DNA: TGTGCCAGCAGCCTCCCCTACAGGGGGACTGAAGCTTTCTTT

J gene: TRBJ2-1
clone size: many
D gene: TRBD2
V gene: TRBV6-5
CDR3 protein: CASSYSGGGSSYNEQFF
CDR3 DNA: TGTGCCAGCAGTTACTCCGGCGGGGGAAGCTCCTACAATGAGCAGTTCTTC

J gene: TRBJ1-2
clone size: few
D gene: -
V gene: TRBV2
CDR3 protein: CASGGRGYGYTF
CDR3 DNA: TGTGCCAGCGGGGGCAGGGGATATGGCTACACCTTC

J gene: TRBJ1-6
clone size: -
D gene: TRBD1
V gene: TRBV2
CDR3 protein: CASRDREISPLHF
CDR3 DNA: TGTGCCAGCAGGGACAGGGAGATTTCACCCCTCCACTTT

J gene: TRBJ2-2
clone size: few
D gene: -
V gene: TRBV3-1
CDR3 protein: CASSPYAWETTGELFF
CDR3 DNA: TGTGCCAGCAGCCCCTATGCGTGGGAGACCACCGGGGAGCTGTTTTTT

J gene: TRBJ2-7
clone size: many
D gene: -
V gene: TRBV18
CDR3 protein: CASSRGYYEQYF
CDR3 DNA: TGTGCCAGCTCACGGGGGTACTACGAGCAGTACTTC

J gene: TRBJ2-2
clone size: many
D gene: -
V gene: TRBV6-2/TRBV6-3
CDR3 protein: CASSTDRVDSGTGELFF
CDR3 DNA: TGTGCCAGCAGTACCGACAGGGTGGATAGCGGTACCGGGGAGCTGTTTTTT

J gene: TRBJ2-5
clone size: many
D gene: TRBD2
V gene: TRBV20-1
CDR3 protein: CSARDLASGNLQETQYF
CDR3 DNA: TGCAGTGCTAGAGATCTGGCTAGCGGAAATCTCCAAGAGACCCAGTACTTC

J gene: TRBJ1-4
clone size: once
D gene: TRBD1
V gene: TRBV2
CDR3 protein: CASRVTGGGTEKLFF
CDR3 DNA: TGTGCCAGCAGGGTAACAGGGGGCGGGACTGAAAAACTGTTTTTT

J gene: TRBJ2-7
clone size: -
D gene: -
V gene: TRBV6-2/TRBV6-3
CDR3 protein: CASSSGHSYEQYF
CDR3 DNA: TGTGCCAGCAGCTCCGGCCACTCCTACGAGCAGTACTTC

J gene: TRBJ2-2
clone size: -
D gene: TRBD2
V gene: TRBV11-2
CDR3 protein: CASSFGGITGELFF
CDR3 DNA: TGTGCCAGCAGCTTCGGGGGGATCACCGGGGAGCTGTTTTTT

J gene: TRBJ2-1
clone size: -
D gene: -
V gene: TRBV14
CDR3 protein: CASSQEWREQFF
CDR3 DNA: TGTGCCAGCAGCCAAGAGTGGAGGGAGCAGTTCTTC

J gene: TRBJ2-7
clone size: many
D gene: TRBD2
V gene: TRBV11-2
CDR3 protein: CASSPVGGAGEQYF
CDR3 DNA: TGTGCCAGCAGCCCCGTGGGAGGGGCGGGCGAGCAGTACTTC

J gene: TRBJ1-4
clone size: -
D gene: -
V gene: TRBV7-2
CDR3 protein: CASSFREGEKLFF
CDR3 DNA: TGTGCCAGCAGCTTCAGGGAAGGAGAAAAACTGTTTTTT

J gene: TRBJ1-6
clone size: few
D gene: -
V gene: TRBV20-1
CDR3 protein: CSARAQDYNSPLHF
CDR3 DNA: TGCAGTGCTAGAGCACAGGACTATAATTCACCCCTCCACTTT

J gene: TRBJ2-3
clone size: -
D gene: TRBD2
V gene: TRBV24-1
CDR3 protein: CATSDLRGDTDTQYF
CDR3 DNA: TGTGCCACCAGTGATCTGCGGGGGGACACAGATACGCAGTATTTT

J gene: TRBJ1-4
clone size: -
D gene: TRBD1
V gene: TRBV6-1
CDR3 protein: CASSVGQGNEKLFF
CDR3 DNA: TGTGCCAGCAGCGTCGGACAGGGAAATGAAAAACTGTTTTTT

J gene: TRBJ2-3
clone size: many
D gene: TRBD1
V gene: TRBV4-3
CDR3 protein: CASSQDLGQPLPDTQYF
CDR3 DNA: TGCGCCAGCAGCCAAGATCTGGGACAGCCCCTCCCAGATACGCAGTATTTT

J gene: TRBJ2-3
clone size: few
D gene: -
V gene: TRBV7-3
CDR3 protein: CASSLFGGNADTQYF
CDR3 DNA: TGTGCCAGCAGCTTATTTGGCGGGAATGCAGATACGCAGTATTTT

J gene: TRBJ2-7
clone size: -
D gene: TRBD1
V gene: TRBV28
CDR3 protein: CASSLVGTAVTYEQYF
CDR3 DNA: TGTGCCAGCAGTTTAGTGGGGACAGCGGTAACCTACGAGCAGTACTTC

J gene: TRBJ2-3
clone size: -
D gene: TRBD1
V gene: TRBV20-1
CDR3 protein: CSARPFWDRGTYSTDTQYF
CDR3 DNA: TGCAGTGCTAGACCCTTCTGGGACAGGGGAACTTATAGCACAGATACGCAGTATTTT

J gene: TRBJ1-4
clone size: -
D gene: -
V gene: TRBV7-9
CDR3 protein: CASTRRLEKKLFF
CDR3 DNA: TGTGCCAGCACCCGTAGGTTGGAAAAAAAACTGTTTTTT

J gene: TRBJ1-5
clone size: once
D gene: -
V gene: TRBV28
CDR3 protein: CASSGGPPGNQPQHF
CDR3 DNA: TGTGCCAGCTCGGGGGGCCCCCCGGGCAATCAGCCCCAGCATTTT

J gene: TRBJ1-6
clone size: many
D gene: -
V gene: TRBV2
CDR3 protein: CASSGGLGLSSYNSPLHF
CDR3 DNA: TGTGCCAGCAGTGGAGGACTTGGCCTATCCTCCTATAATTCACCCCTCCACTTT

J gene: TRBJ2-7
clone size: few
D gene: -
V gene: TRBV7-2
CDR3 protein: CASSSQGSYEQYF
CDR3 DNA: TGTGCCAGCAGCTCACAGGGTTCCTACGAGCAGTACTTC

J gene: TRBJ2-7
clone size: -
D gene: TRBD2
V gene: TRBV3-1
CDR3 protein: CASSQTLISGGTYEQYF
CDR3 DNA: TGTGCCAGCAGCCAAACTTTAATAAGCGGGGGGACCTACGAGCAGTACTTC

J gene: TRBJ2-1
clone size: many
D gene: -
V gene: TRBV7-2
CDR3 protein: CASSLRRDPSYNEQFF
CDR3 DNA: TGTGCCAGCAGCTTACGCCGGGACCCCTCCTACAATGAGCAGTTCTTC

J gene: TRBJ2-6
clone size: -
D gene: -
V gene: TRBV5-1
CDR3 protein: CASRPPAASGANVLTF
CDR3 DNA: TGTGCCAGCAGACCGCCCGCAGCCTCTGGGGCCAACGTCCTGACTTTC

J gene: TRBJ2-6
clone size: few
D gene: -
V gene: TRBV3-1
CDR3 protein: CASSQEPGGTGANVLTF
CDR3 DNA: TGTGCCAGCAGCCAAGAACCAGGGGGGACTGGGGCCAACGTCCTGACTTTC

J gene: TRBJ1-6
clone size: many
D gene: -
V gene: TRBV12-3/TRBV12-4
CDR3 protein: CASSLQTGSSNSPLHF
CDR3 DNA: TGTGCCAGCAGTCTACAAACAGGGAGTAGTAATTCACCCCTCCACTTT

J gene: TRBJ2-1
clone size: -
D gene: TRBD2
V gene: TRBV24-1
CDR3 protein: CATKASGTEQFF
CDR3 DNA: TGTGCCACGAAAGCTAGCGGGACTGAGCAGTTCTTC

J gene: TRBJ2-1
clone size: -
D gene: -
V gene: TRBV4-2
CDR3 protein: CASSQNKGNEQFF
CDR3 DNA: TGTGCCAGCAGCCAAAACAAGGGGAATGAGCAGTTCTTC

J gene: TRBJ2-7
clone size: few
D gene: TRBD1
V gene: TRBV7-2
CDR3 protein: CASRRAGTGSYEQYF
CDR3 DNA: TGTGCCAGCAGACGGGCCGGGACAGGGTCCTACGAGCAGTACTTC

J gene: TRBJ2-1
clone size: many
D gene: -
V gene: TRBV28
CDR3 protein: CASSLSFGPKRKYNEQFF
CDR3 DNA: TGTGCCAGCAGTCTCAGTTTCGGGCCAAAAAGAAAATACAATGAGCAGTTCTTC

J gene: TRBJ2-1
clone size: -
D gene: TRBD1
V gene: TRBV20-1
CDR3 protein: CSASRTGFSGYSYNEQFF
CDR3 DNA: TGCAGTGCTAGCCGGACAGGTTTTTCGGGATACTCCTACAATGAGCAGTTCTTC

J gene: TRBJ1-2
clone size: -
D gene: -
V gene: TRBV4-3
CDR3 protein: CASSQVAAATNYGYTF
CDR3 DNA: TGCGCCAGCAGCCAAGTCGCTGCAGCTACTAACTATGGCTACACCTTC

J gene: TRBJ2-2
clone size: -
D gene: -
V gene: TRBV10-3
CDR3 protein: CAMSYAGTGELFF
CDR3 DNA: TGTGCCATGAGCTATGCGGGCACCGGGGAGCTGTTTTTT

J gene: TRBJ2-5
clone size: -
D gene: -
V gene: TRBV5-1
CDR3 protein: CASSPIHAGARQETQYF
CDR3 DNA: TGCGCCAGCAGCCCTATTCATGCAGGGGCACGCCAAGAGACCCAGTACTTC

J gene: TRBJ2-1
clone size: -
D gene: -
V gene: TRBV7-2
CDR3 protein: CASSLLEEQFF
CDR3 DNA: TGTGCCAGCAGCTTACTCGAAGAGCAGTTCTTC

J gene: TRBJ2-7
clone size: -
D gene: TRBD2
V gene: TRBV20-1
CDR3 protein: CSPRSIAGDLYEQYF
CDR3 DNA: TGCAGCCCCCGAAGTATAGCGGGAGACCTCTACGAGCAGTACTTC

J gene: TRBJ2-5
clone size: many
D gene: -
V gene: TRBV27
CDR3 protein: CASSPRGQETQYF
CDR3 DNA: TGTGCCAGCAGTCCCCGCGGTCAAGAGACCCAGTACTTC

J gene: TRBJ1-2
clone size: many
D gene: -
V gene: TRBV5-6
CDR3 protein: CASSPGVGGYTF
CDR3 DNA: TGTGCCAGCAGCCCTGGGGTTGGTGGCTACACCTTC